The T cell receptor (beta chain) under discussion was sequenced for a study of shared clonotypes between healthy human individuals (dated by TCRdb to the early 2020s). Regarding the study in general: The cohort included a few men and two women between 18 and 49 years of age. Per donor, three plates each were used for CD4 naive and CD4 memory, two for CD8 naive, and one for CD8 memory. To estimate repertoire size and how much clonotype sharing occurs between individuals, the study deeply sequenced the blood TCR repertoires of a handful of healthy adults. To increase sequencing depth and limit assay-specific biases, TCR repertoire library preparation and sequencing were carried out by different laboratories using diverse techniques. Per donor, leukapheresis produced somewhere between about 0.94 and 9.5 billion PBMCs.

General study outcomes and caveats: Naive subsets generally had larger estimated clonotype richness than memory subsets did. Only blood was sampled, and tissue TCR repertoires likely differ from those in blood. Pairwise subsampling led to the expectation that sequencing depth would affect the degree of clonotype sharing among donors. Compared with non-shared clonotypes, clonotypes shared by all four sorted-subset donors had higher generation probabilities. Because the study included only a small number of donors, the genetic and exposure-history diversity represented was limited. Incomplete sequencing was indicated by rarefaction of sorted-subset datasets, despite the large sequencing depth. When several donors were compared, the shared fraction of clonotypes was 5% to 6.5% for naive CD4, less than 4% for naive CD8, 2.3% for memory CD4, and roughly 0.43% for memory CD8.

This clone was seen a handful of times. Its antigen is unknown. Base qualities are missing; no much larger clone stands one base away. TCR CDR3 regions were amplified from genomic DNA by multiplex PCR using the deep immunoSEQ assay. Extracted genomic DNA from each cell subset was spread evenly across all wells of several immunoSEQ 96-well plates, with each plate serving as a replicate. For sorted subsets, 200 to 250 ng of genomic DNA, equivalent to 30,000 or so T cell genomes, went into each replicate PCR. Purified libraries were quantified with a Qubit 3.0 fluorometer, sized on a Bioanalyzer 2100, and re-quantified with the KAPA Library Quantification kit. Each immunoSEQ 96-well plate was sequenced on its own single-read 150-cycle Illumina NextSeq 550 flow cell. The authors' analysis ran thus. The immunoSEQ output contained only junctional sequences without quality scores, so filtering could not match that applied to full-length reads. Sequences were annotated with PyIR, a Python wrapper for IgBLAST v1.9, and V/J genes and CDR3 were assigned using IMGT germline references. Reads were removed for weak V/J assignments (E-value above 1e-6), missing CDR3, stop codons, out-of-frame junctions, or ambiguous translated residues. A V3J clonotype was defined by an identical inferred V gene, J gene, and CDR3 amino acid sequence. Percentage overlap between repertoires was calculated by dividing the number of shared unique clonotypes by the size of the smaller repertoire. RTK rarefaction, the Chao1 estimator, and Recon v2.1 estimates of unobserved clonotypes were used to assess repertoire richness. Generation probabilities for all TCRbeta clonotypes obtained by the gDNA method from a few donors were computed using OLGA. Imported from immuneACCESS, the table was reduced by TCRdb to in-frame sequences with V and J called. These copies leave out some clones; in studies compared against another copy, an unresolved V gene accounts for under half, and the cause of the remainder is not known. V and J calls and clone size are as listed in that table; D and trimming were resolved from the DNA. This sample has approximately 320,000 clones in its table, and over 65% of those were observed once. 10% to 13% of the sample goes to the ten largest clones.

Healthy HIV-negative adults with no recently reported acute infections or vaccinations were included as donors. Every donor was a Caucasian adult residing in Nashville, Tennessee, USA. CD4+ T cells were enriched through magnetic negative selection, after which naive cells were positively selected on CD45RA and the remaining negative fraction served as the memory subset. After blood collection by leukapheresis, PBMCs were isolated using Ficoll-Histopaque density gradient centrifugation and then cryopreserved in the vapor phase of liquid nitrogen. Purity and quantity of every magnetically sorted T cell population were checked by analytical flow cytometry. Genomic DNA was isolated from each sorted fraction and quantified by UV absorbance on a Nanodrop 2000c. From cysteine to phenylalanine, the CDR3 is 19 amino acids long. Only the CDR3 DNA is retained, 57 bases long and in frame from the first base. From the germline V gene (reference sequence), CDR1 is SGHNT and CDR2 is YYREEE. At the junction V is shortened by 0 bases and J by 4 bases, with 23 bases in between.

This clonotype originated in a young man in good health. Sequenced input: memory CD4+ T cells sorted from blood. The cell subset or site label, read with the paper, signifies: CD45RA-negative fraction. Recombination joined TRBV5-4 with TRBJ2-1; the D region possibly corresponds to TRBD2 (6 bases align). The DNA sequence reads TGTGCCAGCAGCTTGGCCCTTGATGGCGGCGGGAAACTATACAATGAGCAGTTCTTC. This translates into CASSLALDGGGKLYNEQFF.